The following is a T cell receptor beta chain sequence with its context. The protocol was immunoSEQ multiplex PCR, while the TCRdb copy is restricted to in-frame clones and leaves out a portion. The profile shows 90,000 to 100,000 clones, 80% to 90% of them singletons. Treatment: preoperative locoregional IRX-2 cytokine immunotherapy. Samples came from a phase Ib trial of preoperative locoregional IRX-2 cytokine immunotherapy. V lost 3 bases and J lost 0, with 12 bases in between. Germline loops: CDR1 LNHNV, CDR2 YYDKDF (reference sequence). There are 16 residues in the CDR3. This sample stems from a study of preoperative IRX-2 immunotherapy in early breast cancer.

The chain joins TRBV15 to TRBJ2-4; D ambiguous. Sequenced here: tumor tissue, sampled after IRX-2 immunotherapy. This sequence originates from a human donor with breast cancer. The DNA for the CDR3 is TGTGCCACCAGCAGCGGACCGGAGCTAGCCAAAAACATTCAGTACTTC. Protein sequence: CATSSGPELAKNIQYF. Supplemented by reference TRBV15 and TRBJ2-4, the full variable domain reads DAMVIQNPRYQVTQFGKPVTLSCSQTLNHNVMYWYQQKSSQAPKLLFHYYDKDFNNEADTPDNFQSRRPNTSFCFLDIRSPGLGDTAMYLCATSSGPELAKNIQYFGAGTRLSVL.